This T cell receptor (beta chain) was retrieved from a study of blood T cell repertoires in COVID-19. Study at large: Material from acute and convalescent COVID-19 was sourced from the United States, Italy and Spain.

Trimming took off 2 bases at V and 8 bases at J, with 25 bases between the two ends. The CDR3 is 18 amino acids. Germline V gene data show CDR1 as KGHSH and CDR2 as LQKENI. Assay used: immunoSEQ multiplex PCR; TCRdb lists only in-frame clones, some missing. The sample carries a few hundred thousand clones, around four fifths recorded once. J is TRBJ1-3 and V is TRBV18; no clear D. Sequenced: peripheral blood. The sequence was collected from a woman aged 45-65 years with active or convalescent COVID-19. The CDR3 loop is CASSPLSSGFRPPHTIYF. The CDR3 DNA follows: TGTGCCAGCTCACCATTATCTTCAGGCTTTCGGCCTCCTCACACCATATATTTT.